This passage covers 6 T cell receptor beta chains from one sample sequenced in a study of lymphopenia after photon versus proton radiotherapy. Measured with immunoSEQ multiplex PCR; TCRdb has only the in-frame clones, and not every one. The sample contains about 25,000 clones, around 83% of which appear only once. The sample was peripheral blood, taken from a patient treated with photon-based radiotherapy. These TCRs come from a woman in her forties or fifties with pancreatic cancer.

The rearrangement links TRBV4-3 to TRBJ2-7; TRBD2 matches 14 bases. The CDR3 length is 20 residues. CDR1 LGHNA and CDR2 YSLEER come from the germline V gene. The V gene end was trimmed by 4 bases and the J gene end by 2 bases; junction bases not matched to a gene: 16. The CDR3 is CASSRPSGLAGAKTPYEQYF. In nucleotides, the CDR3 is TGCGCCAGCAGCCGCCCGTCGGGACTAGCGGGAGCCAAAACACCCTACGAGCAGTACTTC.

This rearrangement joins TRBV5-4 to TRBJ2-7, with TRBD2 as a possible D gene (6 bases). This CDR3 contains 13 residues. V was shortened by 5 bases and J by 5 bases, with 14 bases between the two germline ends. Looked up from germline, CDR1 is SGHNT and CDR2 is YYREEE (reference sequence). The CDR3 is CASSLSSGDEQYF. Written as DNA, the CDR3 is TGTGCCAGCAGTTTGTCCTCGGGAGACGAGCAGTACTTC.

The chain combines TRBV6-4 with TRBJ2-1, with a tentative D call TRBD2 (6 bases). CDR3 size: 13 residues. Trimming cost V 6 bases and J 0 bases, with 6 bases left between them. CDR1 is MRHNA, CDR2 SNTAGT, per germline. The DNA of the CDR3 is TGTGCCAGCAGCGGGAGCTCCTACAATGAGCAGTTCTTC. Translated, it gives CASSGSSYNEQFF.

The chain has TRBV4-2 and TRBJ1-4; 8 bases are shared with TRBD1. This CDR3 has 16 residues. V was clipped by 1 base and J by 6 bases; unmatched bases: 7. Germline CDR1 and CDR2: LGHNA and YNFKEQ. The CDR3 loop reads CASSQARRQGYEKLFF. DNA for the CDR3: TGTGCCAGCAGCCAAGCAAGGAGACAGGGGTATGAAAAACTGTTTTTT.

The rearrangement joins TRBV30 to TRBJ2-1; unclear D gene. This CDR3 has 14 amino acids. V lost 3 bases to trimming and J lost 2 bases, with 11 bases between them. The germline CDR1 and CDR2 sequences are GTSNPN and SVGIG (reference sequence). The DNA for the CDR3 is TGTGCCTGGAGGGGCAGCCCTGCCTACAATGAGCAGTTCTTC. The encoded protein is CAWRGSPAYNEQFF.

This clone was found a few times. The chain uses TRBV5-6 and TRBJ1-2, with TRBD1 identical over 9 bases. V was clipped by 1 base and J by 4 bases; unmatched bases: 8. The CDR3 has 16 residues. The germline V gene has CDR1 SGHDT and CDR2 YYEEEE. In DNA, the CDR3 is TGTGCCAGCAGCTTGACAGGGGGCGCTTTGACCTATGGCTACACCTTC. Translating it yields CASSLTGGALTYGYTF.